These 9 T cell receptor beta chains share one sample of origin, sequenced in a study of cytotoxic CD8 clonotypes in ibrutinib-treated CLL. Only in-frame clones appear in the TCRdb table, and some are missing; sequencing was by immunoSEQ multiplex PCR. Of about 160,000 clones listed, roughly 84% were seen once; the top ten hold roughly 3%. The sample was PBMCs, taken at disease progression, from a patient treated with ibrutinib. Receptors originate from a human donor with chronic lymphocytic leukemia.

The rearrangement joins TRBV23-1 to TRBJ2-1; D gene uncertain. TRBV23-1 is recorded as an ORF, its role being uncertain. The V gene lost 2 bases and the J gene lost 5 bases, with 22 bases spanning the gap. The CDR3 is 18 amino acids. Here the CDR3 DNA reads TGCGCCAGCAGTCAAATCCTCAAGGGCCAACTTGGGAACAATGAGCAGTTCTTC. Protein product: CASSQILKGQLGNNEQFF.

The CDR3 region is CASSREGQPFQPQHF. The CDR3 coding sequence is TGCGCCAGCAGCAGGGAGGGACAGCCCTTCCAGCCCCAGCATTTT. The chain employs TRBV5-1 and TRBJ1-5; 7 bases fit TRBD1. The CDR3 runs 15 residues. Trimming at V came to 4 bases and at J to 7 bases, leaving 11 bases not matched to a gene. CDR1 and CDR2 (germline): SGHRS, YFSETQ. The full variable domain, its missing parts supplied by reference TRBV5-1 and TRBJ1-5, is KAGVTQTPRYLIKTRGQQVTLSCSPISGHRSVSWYQQTPGQGLQFLFEYFSETQRNKGNFPGRFSGRQFSNSRSEMNVSTLELGDSALYLCASSREGQPFQPQHFGDGTRLSIL.

This chain joins TRBV27 and TRBJ1-4; D remains ambiguous. The CDR3 extends over 14 amino acids. Trimming stripped 3 bases from V and 8 bases from J, with 13 bases between. Germline CDR1 reads MNHEY; CDR2 reads SMNVEV (reference sequence). The CDR3 spells CASSFNRNGEKLFF. The CDR3 region has the DNA TGTGCCAGCAGTTTTAATAGGAATGGGGAAAAACTGTTTTTT.

In regard to this clone: One junction end disagrees with the germline gene, perhaps due to a read error. The chain couples TRBV11-3 to TRBJ2-7; 9 bases agree with TRBD1. Germline loops: CDR1 SGHNT, CDR2 YENEEA. The CDR3 is 14 amino acids. The CDR3 loop reads CASSTGTGSYAQYF. The CDR3 DNA sequence: TGTGCCAGCAGTACCGGGACAGGGAGTTACGCGCAGTACTTC.

This sequence joins TRBV9 and TRBJ1-1; D is unresolved. The CDR3 consists of 13 residues. Trimming took 1 base from V and 7 from J, leaving 11 bases between them. Germline lookup yields CDR1 SGDLS and CDR2 YYNGEE. Here the CDR3 reads CASSVNPQLEAFF. For the CDR3, the DNA is TGTGCCAGCAGCGTAAACCCACAGCTTGAAGCTTTCTTT.

The rearrangement links TRBV18 to TRBJ2-2; D is possibly TRBD1 (6 bases). The ends were cut back, 3 bases at V and 7 bases at J, with 12 bases in the middle. This CDR3 spans 14 amino acids. Germline CDR1 reads KGHSH; CDR2 reads LQKENI. The CDR3 region has the DNA TGTGCCAGCTCACCTCAAACAGGGAACGGGGAGCTGTTTTTT. Its translation is CASSPQTGNGELFF.

CDR3 sequence: CASSAQEPNTGELFF. The CDR3 DNA follows: TGCGCCAGCAGCGCCCAAGAACCGAACACCGGGGAGCTGTTTTTT. The chain joins TRBV5-1 to TRBJ2-2; D is undetermined. This CDR3 is 15 amino acids long. Germline CDR1 and CDR2: SGHRS and YFSETQ. Trimming took off 4 bases at V and 0 bases at J, with 10 bases between the two ends.

The J gene is TRBJ2-2, the V gene TRBV11-3; 8 positions agree with TRBD1. Germline V gene lookup returns CDR1 SGHNT and CDR2 YENEEA. The CDR3 covers 16 residues. V trimming: 5 bases; J trimming: 7 bases; junction bases outside the gene matches: 12. The CDR3 sequence is CASSPPRTGLDGELFF. The CDR3 nucleotides are TGTGCCAGCAGCCCGCCGAGGACAGGGCTGGACGGGGAGCTGTTTTTT. Based on the CDR3 plus reference TRBV11-3 and TRBJ2-2, the full variable domain is EAGVVQSPRYKIIEKKQPVAFWCNPISGHNTLYWYLQNLGQGPELLIRYENEEAVDDSQLPKDRFSAERLKGVDSTLKIQPAELGDSAVYLCASSPPRTGLDGELFFGEGSRLTVL.

V is TRBV7-8 and J is TRBJ1-2; no firm D call. CDR1 is SGHVS, CDR2 FQNEAQ, per germline. The V and J ends lost 7 bases and 0 bases respectively, with 12 bases between them. The CDR3 loop spans 14 amino acids. As DNA, the CDR3 is TGTGCCAGCACCCAGGACCCAGCTAACTATGGCTACACCTTC. Translation: CASTQDPANYGYTF.